This T cell receptor beta chain appears in the sequencing data of a study of vaccination effects on CD4 cells after COVID-19. Study-wide results and limits: The study found marked clonal contraction of infection- and vaccine-induced clones late after vaccination. Sampling in the study covered few convalescent patients and included no early post-infection timepoints.

Some clones are missing from TCRdb's copy, which holds only in-frame ones; the method was immunoSEQ multiplex PCR. The sample yields around 63,000 clones, 60% to 80% seen once. ViraFEST expansion of antigen-specific CD4+ T cells with viral peptide pools preceded sequencing. Subsequent to 10 days of culture, CD4+ T cells were isolated. Prior SARS-CoV-2 infection was absent in the vaccine recipients, as shown by negative nucleocapsid antibodies. Half the medium was replaced with IL-2 medium on days 3 and 7. This CDR3 is 15 amino acids long. Germline V gene lookup returns CDR1 SGDLS and CDR2 YYNGEE. V dropped 0 bases and J dropped 5; count of bases not matched to a gene: 7. Comments on this clone: The antigen is undetermined.

V and J are TRBV9 and TRBJ2-5; 7 nucleotides match TRBD1. This clonotype was obtained from a human donor who received a COVID-19 vaccine. Sequences were derived from CD4+ T cells from PBMCs cultured with HCoV-OC43 spike peptides, sampled before COVID-19 vaccination. Subset specified: HCoV-OC43 spike overlapping peptide pool stimulation. CDR3 amino acids: CASSVAPGGGETQYF. DNA for the CDR3: TGTGCCAGCAGCGTAGCTCCAGGGGGTGGTGAGACCCAGTACTTC.